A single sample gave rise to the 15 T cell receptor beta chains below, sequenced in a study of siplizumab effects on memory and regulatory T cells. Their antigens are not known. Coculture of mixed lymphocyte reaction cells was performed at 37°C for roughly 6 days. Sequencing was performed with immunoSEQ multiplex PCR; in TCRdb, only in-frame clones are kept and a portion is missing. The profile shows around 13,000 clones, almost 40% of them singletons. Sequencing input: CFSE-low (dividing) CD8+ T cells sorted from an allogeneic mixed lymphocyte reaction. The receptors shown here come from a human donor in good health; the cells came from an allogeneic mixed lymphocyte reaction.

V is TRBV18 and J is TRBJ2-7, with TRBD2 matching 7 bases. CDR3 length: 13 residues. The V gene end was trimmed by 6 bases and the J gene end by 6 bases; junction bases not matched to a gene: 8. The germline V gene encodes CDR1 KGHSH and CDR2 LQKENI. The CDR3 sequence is CASSPPGEGEQYF. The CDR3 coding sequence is TGTGCCAGCTCCCCCCCTGGGGAGGGCGAGCAGTACTTC.

As DNA, the CDR3 is TGTGCCAGCAGTTTAGCAGTTGGGGGAACTGAAGCTTTCTTT. Protein product: CASSLAVGGTEAFF. The rearrangement joins TRBV27 to TRBJ1-1; perhaps TRBD1 as D (5 bases). V shed 2 bases and J shed 5 bases, with 12 bases lying between them. The CDR3 consists of 14 residues. Looked up from germline, CDR1 is MNHEY and CDR2 is SMNVEV (reference sequence).

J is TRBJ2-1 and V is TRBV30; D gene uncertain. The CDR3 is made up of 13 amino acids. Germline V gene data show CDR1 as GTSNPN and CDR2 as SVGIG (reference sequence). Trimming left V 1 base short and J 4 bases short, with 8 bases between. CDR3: CAWSDSTYNEQFF. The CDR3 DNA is TGTGCCTGGAGTGACTCTACTTACAATGAGCAGTTCTTC.

The CDR3 DNA reads as TGTGCCAGCAGCGTAGGATTTGGCGCCACCTACGAGCAGTACTTC. Translating it yields CASSVGFGATYEQYF. This chain connects TRBV9 to TRBJ2-7, with D unclear. V lost 0 bases to trimming and J lost 2 bases, with 12 bases between them. The length of the CDR3 is 15 residues. The germline gives CDR1 SGDLS, CDR2 YYNGEE. The complete variable domain, with remaining parts taken from reference TRBV9 and TRBJ2-7, reads DSGVTQTPKHLITATGQRVTLRCSPRSGDLSVYWYQQSLDQGLQFLIQYYNGEERAKGNILERFSAQQFPDLHSELNLSSLELGDSALYFCASSVGFGATYEQYFGPGTRLTVT.

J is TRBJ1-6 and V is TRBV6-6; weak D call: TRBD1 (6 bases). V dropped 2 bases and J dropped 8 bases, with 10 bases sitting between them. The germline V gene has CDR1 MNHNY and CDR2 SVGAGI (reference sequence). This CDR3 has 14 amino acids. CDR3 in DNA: TGTGCCAGCAGTTACAGTCAGGGGCATTCACCCCTCCACTTT. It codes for CASSYSQGHSPLHF.

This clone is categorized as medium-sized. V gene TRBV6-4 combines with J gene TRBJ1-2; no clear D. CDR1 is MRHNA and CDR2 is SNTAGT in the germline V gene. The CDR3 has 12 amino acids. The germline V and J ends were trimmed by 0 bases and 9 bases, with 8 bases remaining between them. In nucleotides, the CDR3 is TGTGCCAGCAGTGACTCCGGATACCGCTACACCTTC. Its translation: CASSDSGYRYTF.

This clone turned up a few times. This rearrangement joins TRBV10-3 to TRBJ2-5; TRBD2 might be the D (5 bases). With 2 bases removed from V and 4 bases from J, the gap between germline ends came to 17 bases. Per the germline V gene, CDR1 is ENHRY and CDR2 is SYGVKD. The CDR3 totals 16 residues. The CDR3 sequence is CAISEPKESGRETQYF. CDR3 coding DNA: TGTGCCATCAGTGAGCCAAAAGAGAGCGGCCGAGAGACCCAGTACTTC.

The CDR3 sequence: CASGEWAYTEAFF. The DNA of the CDR3 is TGTGCCAGTGGGGAATGGGCGTACACTGAAGCTTTCTTT. V is TRBV19 and J is TRBJ1-1; no clear D. The CDR3 spans 13 residues. Germline CDR1 is LNHDA and CDR2 is SQIVND (reference sequence). Trimming took 8 bases from V and 3 from J, leaving 13 bases between them.

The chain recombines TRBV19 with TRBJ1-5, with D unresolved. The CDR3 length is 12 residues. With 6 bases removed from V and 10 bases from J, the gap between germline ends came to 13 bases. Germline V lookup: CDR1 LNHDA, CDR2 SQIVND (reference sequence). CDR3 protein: CASSTSHLPQHF. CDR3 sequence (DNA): TGTGCCAGTAGCACTTCCCACCTTCCCCAGCATTTT.

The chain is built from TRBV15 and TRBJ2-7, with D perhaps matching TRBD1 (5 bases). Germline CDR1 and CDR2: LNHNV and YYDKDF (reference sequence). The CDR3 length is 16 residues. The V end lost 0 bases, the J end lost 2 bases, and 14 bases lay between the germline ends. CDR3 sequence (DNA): TGTGCCACCAGCAGAGAGAGCCAGGACAAAGCCTACGAGCAGTACTTC. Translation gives CATSRESQDKAYEQYF.

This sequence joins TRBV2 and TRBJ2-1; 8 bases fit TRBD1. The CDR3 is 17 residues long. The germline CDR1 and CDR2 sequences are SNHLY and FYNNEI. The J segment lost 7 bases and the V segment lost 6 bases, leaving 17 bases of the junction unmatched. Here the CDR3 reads CASSENMQGALGNEQFF. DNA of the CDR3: TGTGCCAGCAGCGAAAACATGCAGGGGGCGCTAGGGAATGAGCAGTTCTTC. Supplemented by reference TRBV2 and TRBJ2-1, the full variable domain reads EPEVTQTPSHQVTQMGQEVILRCVPISNHLYFYWYRQILGQKVEFLVSFYNNEISEKSEIFDDQFSVERPDGSNFTLKIRSTKLEDSAMYFCASSENMQGALGNEQFFGPGTRLTVL.

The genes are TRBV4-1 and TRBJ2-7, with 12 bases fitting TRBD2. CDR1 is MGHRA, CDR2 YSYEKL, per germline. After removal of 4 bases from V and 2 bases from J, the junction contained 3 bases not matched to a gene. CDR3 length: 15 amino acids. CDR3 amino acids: CASSLLAGGPYEQYF. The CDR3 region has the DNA TGCGCCAGCAGCCTGCTAGCGGGAGGGCCCTACGAGCAGTACTTC.

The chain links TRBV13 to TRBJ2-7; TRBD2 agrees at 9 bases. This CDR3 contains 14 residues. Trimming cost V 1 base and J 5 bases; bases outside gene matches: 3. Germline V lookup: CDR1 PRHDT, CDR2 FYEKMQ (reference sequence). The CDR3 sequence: CASSLELAGHEQYF. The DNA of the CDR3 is TGTGCCAGCAGCTTAGAACTAGCGGGCCACGAGCAGTACTTC.

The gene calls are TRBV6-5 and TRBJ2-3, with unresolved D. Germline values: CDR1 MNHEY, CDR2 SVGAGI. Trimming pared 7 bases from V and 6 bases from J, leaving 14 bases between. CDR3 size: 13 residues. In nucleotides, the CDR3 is TGTGCCAGCAAATGGCGCTCTGGGGATACGCAGTATTTT. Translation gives CASKWRSGDTQYF.

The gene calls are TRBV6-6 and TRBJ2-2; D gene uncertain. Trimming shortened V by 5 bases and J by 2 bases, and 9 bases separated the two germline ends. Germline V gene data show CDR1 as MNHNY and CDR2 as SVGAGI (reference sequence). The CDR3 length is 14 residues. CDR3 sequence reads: CASSPDPNTGELFF. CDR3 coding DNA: TGTGCCAGCAGTCCCGACCCCAACACCGGGGAGCTGTTTTTT.